What follows are 31 T cell receptor beta chains derived from one specimen sequenced in a study of shared clonotypes between healthy human individuals. Sequencing was performed with immunoSEQ multiplex PCR; in TCRdb, only in-frame clones are kept and a portion is missing. The table has more than 550,000 clones, 90% to 95% seen once. The naive CD8 subset, CD45RO-negative cells positively selected for CCR7, excluded terminally differentiated effector memory CD45RA+ cells. The sequenced sample consisted of naive CD8+ T cells sorted from blood. The receptors here all came from a man between 25 and 39 years old in good health.

This chain uses TRBV28 with TRBJ1-1, with a weak D call TRBD1 (5 bases). The germline V and J ends were trimmed by 7 bases and 2 bases, with 17 bases remaining between them. The CDR3 sequence is 15 residues long. CDR1 MDHEN and CDR2 SYDVKM come from the germline V gene. The CDR3: CASTSPETENTEAFF. CDR3 sequence (DNA): TGTGCCAGCACCTCACCCGAGACAGAAAACACTGAAGCTTTCTTT.

This clone was recorded a few times. The chain is built from TRBV5-1 and TRBJ1-4; D not certain. The V gene lost 0 bases and the J gene lost 12 bases, with 12 bases spanning the gap. This CDR3 contains 13 residues. Germline lookup yields CDR1 SGHRS and CDR2 YFSETQ. CDR3 sequence: CASSLAGRRELFF. The CDR3 bases are TGCGCCAGCAGCTTGGCCGGCCGTAGGGAACTGTTTTTT.

A word on this clone: This same CDR3 is encoded by further DNA sequences in the sample. This rearrangement joins TRBV15 to TRBJ1-1; D uncertain. This CDR3 has 15 amino acids. Germline-derived CDR1 and CDR2 are LNHNV and YYDKDF (reference sequence). The ends were cut back, 0 bases at V and 1 base at J, with 9 bases in the middle. The CDR3 loop reads CATSRDRSQNTEAFF. In nucleotides, the CDR3 is TGTGCCACCAGCAGAGATCGGAGCCAGAACACTGAAGCTTTCTTT.

The chain has TRBV7-8 and TRBJ2-2; perhaps TRBD2 as D (5 bases). This CDR3 region has 17 residues. In germline, CDR1 is SGHVS, CDR2 FQNEAQ. Trimming took 5 bases from V and 2 from J, leaving 18 bases between them. The CDR3 reads CASSLGPLGSNTGELFF. DNA for the CDR3: TGTGCCAGCAGCCTAGGCCCACTAGGGAGTAACACCGGGGAGCTGTTTTTT.

The chain employs TRBV5-4 and TRBJ2-7; 9 bases line up with TRBD2. V was clipped by 4 bases and J by 3 bases; unmatched bases: 11. CDR1 and CDR2 (germline): SGHNT, YYREEE (reference sequence). This CDR3 is built from 16 residues. DNA of the CDR3: TGTGCCAGCAGCGCAAGCCTCGGGACTAGCCGCTACGAGCAGTACTTC. It encodes CASSASLGTSRYEQYF.

Comments on this clone: The same CDR3 also results from other DNA sequences found in this sample. This chain uses TRBV11-2 with TRBJ2-2; no definite D call. Germline CDR1 SGHAT, CDR2 FQNNGV. The CDR3 is 12 amino acids. V gave up 4 bases and J gave up 4 bases, with 4 bases separating them. The CDR3: CASSWLTGELFF. CDR3 bases: TGTGCCAGCAGCTGGCTCACCGGGGAGCTGTTTTTT.

J is TRBJ1-1 and V is TRBV28; D remains ambiguous. Germline V gives CDR1 MDHEN, CDR2 SYDVKM. This CDR3 spans 12 amino acids. Trimming took 3 bases from V and 9 from J, leaving 11 bases between them. CDR3 sequence reads: CASSLGNRQAFF. CDR3 sequence (DNA): TGTGCCAGCAGTTTGGGCAACCGTCAAGCTTTCTTT.

The genes are TRBV28 and TRBJ2-7; D possibly uses TRBD1 or TRBD2 (6 bases each). V was shortened by 10 bases and J by 2 bases, with 9 bases between the two germline ends. CDR3 size: 11 residues. Germline assignment: CDR1 MDHEN and CDR2 SYDVKM. CDR3 coding DNA: TGTGCCACCCGGGGGCCCTACGAGCAGTACTTC. Encoded protein: CATRGPYEQYF.

The chain carries TRBV5-1 and TRBJ2-7, with TRBD1 identical over 9 bases. V was pared by 3 bases and J by 3 bases, with 7 bases of the junction left unmatched. Germline V CDR1 and CDR2: SGHRS, YFSETQ. The CDR3 covers 15 residues. The CDR3 nucleotides read TGCGCCAGCAGCTCTTCTGACAGGGGGAACTACGAGCAGTACTTC. As protein: CASSSSDRGNYEQYF.

This chain joins TRBV10-3 and TRBJ1-1, with 8 bases aligning to TRBD1. The CDR3 length is 15 residues. CDR1 and CDR2 from the germline V gene are ENHRY and SYGVKD. J was trimmed by 1 base and V by 3 bases; bases with no gene match: 4. CDR3 sequence: CAISEPGTGNTEAFF. For the CDR3, the DNA is TGTGCCATCAGTGAACCCGGGACAGGGAACACTGAAGCTTTCTTT.

This chain links TRBV28 with TRBJ2-1, with D perhaps matching TRBD2 (5 bases). Per germline, CDR1 MDHEN and CDR2 SYDVKM. The CDR3 totals 14 residues. Trimming cost V 3 bases and J 2 bases, with 8 bases left between them. CDR3 protein: CASSFERAYNEQFF. CDR3 in DNA: TGTGCCAGCAGTTTTGAGAGGGCCTACAATGAGCAGTTCTTC.

The chain is built from TRBV28 and TRBJ1-1; maybe TRBD1 (5 bases). Per germline, CDR1 MDHEN and CDR2 SYDVKM. This CDR3 has 13 residues. The germline V and J ends were trimmed by 6 bases and 1 base, with 9 bases remaining between them. The CDR3 loop reads CASSQTGNTEAFF. CDR3 DNA sequence: TGTGCCAGCAGCCAAACAGGGAACACTGAAGCTTTCTTT.

The J gene is TRBJ2-2, the V gene TRBV28, with D tentatively TRBD1 (5 bases). This CDR3 has 13 residues. CDR1 is MDHEN, CDR2 SYDVKM, per germline. Trimming stripped 3 bases from V and 7 bases from J, with 9 bases between. CDR3 nucleotide sequence: TGTGCCAGCAGTTTTATTCAGGGCGGGGAGCTGTTTTTT. It yields the protein CASSFIQGGELFF. The whole variable domain, remainder taken from reference TRBV28 and TRBJ2-2, is DVKVTQSSRYLVKRTGEKVFLECVQDMDHENMFWYRQDPGLGLRLIYFSYDVKMKEKGDIPEGYSVSREKKERFSLILESASTNQTSMYLCASSFIQGGELFFGEGSRLTVL.

This chain joins TRBV29-1 and TRBJ2-7; 9 bases map to TRBD1. Germline assignment: CDR1 SQVTM and CDR2 ANQGSEA. The CDR3 runs to 18 residues. V gave up 5 bases and J gave up 3 bases; unmatched junction bases: 20. The CDR3 is CSVIGFDPLGTGLYEQYF. The CDR3 nucleotides are TGCAGCGTTATAGGCTTTGATCCTCTCGGGACAGGGCTCTACGAGCAGTACTTC.

The J gene is TRBJ2-4, the V gene TRBV7-9; D is ambiguous. The germline V and J ends were trimmed by 3 bases and 9 bases, with 9 bases remaining between them. This CDR3 is 12 amino acids long. Looked up from germline, CDR1 is SEHNR and CDR2 is FQNEAQ (reference sequence). CDR3 sequence: CASSLQERIQYF. CDR3 DNA: TGTGCCAGCAGCTTGCAGGAACGCATTCAGTACTTC.

V gene TRBV27 combines with J gene TRBJ2-3, with D possibly being TRBD2 (6 bases). Trimming took off 2 bases at V and 0 bases at J, with 12 bases between the two ends. The germline V gene has CDR1 MNHEY and CDR2 SMNVEV (reference sequence). The CDR3 is made up of 16 amino acids. The CDR3 region is CASSLTLAFSTDTQYF. The CDR3 DNA follows: TGTGCCAGCAGTTTAACCCTAGCGTTTAGCACAGATACGCAGTATTTT.

The chain is built from TRBV29-1 and TRBJ2-3; D gene unclear. CDR3 length: 16 amino acids. Germline lookup yields CDR1 SQVTM and CDR2 ANQGSEA. Between the trimmed V and J ends, which lost 7 bases and 2 bases, there was a span of 22 bases. CDR3 amino acids: CSAIVVGRLHTDTQYF. In DNA, the CDR3 is TGCAGCGCGATCGTAGTTGGCCGCCTGCACACAGATACGCAGTATTTT.

The chain combines TRBV28 with TRBJ1-1; 10 nucleotides match TRBD1. CDR1 is MDHEN and CDR2 is SYDVKM in the germline V gene. V lost 4 bases, J lost 7 bases, and 9 bases stayed unmatched. This CDR3 comprises 15 residues. The DNA for the CDR3 is TGTGCCAGCAGTTACCCGGACAGGGGGGACAATGAAGCTTTCTTT. It codes for CASSYPDRGDNEAFF.

The chain joins TRBV10-3 to TRBJ2-5; perhaps TRBD2 as D (6 bases). The CDR3 loop spans 14 amino acids. Germline assignment: CDR1 ENHRY and CDR2 SYGVKD. Trimming removed 0 bases at V and 9 bases at J, with 14 bases between. In nucleotides, the CDR3 is TGTGCCATCAGTGAGTCGCGGTCGCTAGCGTCCCAGTACTTC. Encoded protein: CAISESRSLASQYF.

Comment on this clone: This CDR3 is also generated by other DNA sequences in the sample. The rearrangement joins TRBV19 to TRBJ2-7, with D perhaps TRBD2 (5 bases). V was pared by 1 base and J by 0 bases, with 7 bases between. The CDR3 contains 14 residues. CDR1 and CDR2 (germline): LNHDA, SQIVND (reference sequence). The CDR3 loop reads CASSIAGGSYEQYF. The CDR3 DNA reads as TGTGCCAGTAGTATAGCCGGAGGCTCCTACGAGCAGTACTTC. The full variable domain, with the rest looked up from reference TRBV19 and TRBJ2-7, is DGGITQSPKYLFRKEGQNVTLSCEQNLNHDAMYWYRQDPGQGLRLIYYSQIVNDFQKGDIAEGYSVSREKKESFPLTVTSAQKNPTAFYLCASSIAGGSYEQYFGPGTRLTVT.

This clone came up once. This sequence joins TRBV30 and TRBJ2-1, with D possibly called TRBD1 or TRBD2 (6 bases each). There are 20 residues in the CDR3. Germline V gene sequence: CDR1 GTSNPN, CDR2 SVGIG (reference sequence). Between the trimmed V and J ends, which lost 0 bases and 7 bases, there was a span of 31 bases. This CDR3 reads CAWSVRGGLQGLVIGNEQFF. CDR3 in DNA: TGTGCCTGGAGTGTCAGGGGTGGACTACAAGGGTTGGTGATAGGTAATGAGCAGTTCTTC.

This chain joins TRBV6-5 and TRBJ2-5; no reliable D call. CDR1 MNHEY and CDR2 SVGAGI come from the germline V gene. The CDR3 has 15 amino acids. Trimming stripped 1 base from V and 0 bases from J, with 9 bases between. The CDR3 DNA sequence: TGTGCCAGCAGTTACTTTTGGGCAGACCAAGAGACCCAGTACTTC. Translating it yields CASSYFWADQETQYF.

The count of this clone is one. J is TRBJ2-7 and V is TRBV7-9; 8 nucleotides agree with TRBD2. From germline, CDR1 is SEHNR and CDR2 FQNEAQ (reference sequence). The CDR3 extends over 16 amino acids. The V and J ends lost 6 bases and 5 bases, in that order; junction bases with no gene match: 15. CDR3: CASRPLGGEGRNEQYF. The CDR3 nucleotides are TGTGCCAGCAGACCTCTCGGGGGGGAGGGCCGGAACGAGCAGTACTTC.

The rearrangement joins TRBV28 to TRBJ1-4; D ambiguous. V was shortened by 9 bases and J by 1 base, with 15 bases between the two germline ends. The CDR3 extends over 15 amino acids. Per the germline V gene, CDR1 is MDHEN and CDR2 is SYDVKM. CDR3 bases: TGTGCCAGTTTACCCGCGGGGAAAACTAATGAAAAACTGTTTTTT. Translated: CASLPAGKTNEKLFF.

The rearrangement uses TRBV15 and TRBJ2-2; 9 bases map to TRBD2. With V trimmed by 5 bases and J by 2 bases, 0 bases remained unmatched. CDR3 size: 14 residues. CDR1 LNHNV and CDR2 YYDKDF come from the germline V gene (reference sequence). The CDR3 nucleotides are TGTGCCACCAGCCTAGCGGGAAACACCGGGGAGCTGTTTTTT. Translation: CATSLAGNTGELFF.

The chain links TRBV5-1 to TRBJ2-7, with TRBD1 matching 8 bases. CDR3 size: 15 residues. Per the germline V gene, CDR1 is SGHRS and CDR2 is YFSETQ. V trimming: 4 bases; J trimming: 2 bases; junction bases outside the gene matches: 8. CDR3 region: CASSPRQGSTYEQYF. DNA of the CDR3: TGCGCCAGCAGCCCCCGACAGGGGAGTACCTACGAGCAGTACTTC.

DNA for the CDR3: TGCAGCGTTGAAGATGACAGTTCGGGGGGGTGGCAGTACTTC. It encodes CSVEDDSSGGWQYF. The chain is built from TRBV29-1 and TRBJ2-7, with 8 bases that match TRBD2. CDR3 size: 14 residues. J was trimmed by 9 bases and V by 0 bases; bases with no gene match: 10. Germline CDR1 SQVTM, CDR2 ANQGSEA.

The V gene is TRBV14, the J gene TRBJ2-7, with D perhaps TRBD1 (6 bases). Germline V gene lookup returns CDR1 SGHDN and CDR2 FVKESK. V gave up 1 base and J gave up 0 bases, with 10 bases separating them. The CDR3 runs 15 residues. CDR3 in DNA: TGTGCCAGCAGCCAAGGAATAGGGGGCTCCTACGAGCAGTACTTC. Amino acid sequence: CASSQGIGGSYEQYF.

As regards this clone: The same CDR3 arises from other DNA sequences in this sample as well. The chain couples TRBV9 to TRBJ2-7; D remains ambiguous. The CDR3 covers 11 residues. Germline V gene data show CDR1 as SGDLS and CDR2 as YYNGEE. Trimming left V 2 bases short and J 7 bases short, with 7 bases between. The DNA for the CDR3 is TGTGCCAGCAGCGTTGGCCTTGAGCAGTACTTC. Protein sequence: CASSVGLEQYF.

The rearrangement links TRBV18 to TRBJ2-3, with no clear D. V was trimmed by 5 bases and J by 3 bases, leaving 18 bases between them. The CDR3 covers 16 residues. Germline CDR1 reads KGHSH; CDR2 reads LQKENI. The CDR3 nucleotides read TGTGCCAGCTCATCCACTCTCAAAAGGGTGACAGATACGCAGTATTTT. The encoded protein is CASSSTLKRVTDTQYF.

CDR3 DNA sequence: TGTGCCAGCAGTTATAGGGGGGCTGGGGCCAACGTCCTGACTTTC. Protein product: CASSYRGAGANVLTF. This sequence joins TRBV6-5 and TRBJ2-6; perhaps D is TRBD1 or TRBD2 (6 bases each). The CDR3 totals 15 residues. Germline V lookup: CDR1 MNHEY, CDR2 SVGAGI. V shed 3 bases and J shed 2 bases, with 8 bases lying between them.